The present T cell receptor (beta chain) was sequenced within a study of radiotherapy plus CTLA-4 blockade in lung cancer. Findings of the study overall: Strongest reported response predictors: early blood clone changes and post-radiation interferon-beta. Blood TCR clones of tumor origin expanded after radiotherapy plus ipilimumab.

The V gene's germline CDR1 is MNHEY and CDR2 SVGAGI. This CDR3 region has 13 residues. V was cut by 5 bases and J by 3 bases, with 11 bases left in between. This clone has a handful of counts. What it binds is unknown. The data were produced by immunoSEQ multiplex PCR, yet TCRdb's version contains in-frame clones alone and is incomplete. Of 23,000 or so clones in the sample, about three quarters were seen once. The specimen was peripheral blood, collected from a patient treated with radiotherapy plus ipilimumab. This clonotype was sampled from a human donor with non-small cell lung cancer who had stable disease on radiotherapy plus ipilimumab. The chain uses TRBV6-5 and TRBJ2-7; D ambiguous. The DNA for the CDR3 is TGTGCCAGCAGTGAAAGTCCGCGCTACGAGCAGTACTTC. Protein sequence: CASSESPRYEQYF.